This TCR beta chain was recorded in a study of shared clonotypes between healthy human individuals. Study findings and constraints: Researchers sampled only blood; tissue repertoires likely differ.

In the case of this clone: What it binds is not known.

Sequencing was performed with immunoSEQ multiplex PCR; in TCRdb, only in-frame clones are kept and a portion is missing. The table records roughly 1,800,000 clones, about 95% of them present only once. The CDR3 consists of 12 residues. CDR1 and CDR2 from the germline V gene are ENHRY and SYGVKD. V was shortened by 3 bases and J by 6 bases, with 9 bases between the two germline ends. It was CD45RO-negative cells, positively selected for CCR7, that made up naive CD8 cells, with terminally differentiated effector memory CD45RA+ cells excluded. The sequence was obtained from a man in his late teens or twenties in good health. The sequenced sample was naive CD8+ T cells sorted from blood. This chain links TRBV10-3 with TRBJ2-7; no definite D call. The CDR3 spells CAISEISLEQYF. DNA for the CDR3: TGTGCCATCAGTGAAATAAGTCTCGAGCAGTACTTC.